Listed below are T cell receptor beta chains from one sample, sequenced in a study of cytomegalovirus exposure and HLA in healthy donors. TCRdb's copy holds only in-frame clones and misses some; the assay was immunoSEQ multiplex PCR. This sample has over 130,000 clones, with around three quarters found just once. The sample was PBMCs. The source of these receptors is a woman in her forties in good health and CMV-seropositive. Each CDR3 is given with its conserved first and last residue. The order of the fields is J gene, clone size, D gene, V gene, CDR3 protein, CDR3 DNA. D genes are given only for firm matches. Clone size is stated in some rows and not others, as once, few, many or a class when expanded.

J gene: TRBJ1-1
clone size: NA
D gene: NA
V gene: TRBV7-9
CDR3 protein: CASSPGRAATEAFF
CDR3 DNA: TGTGCCAGCAGCCCCGGGCGGGCGGCCACTGAAGCTTTCTTT

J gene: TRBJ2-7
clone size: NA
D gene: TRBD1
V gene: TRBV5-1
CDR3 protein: CASSWDRGSYEQYF
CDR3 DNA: TGCGCCAGCAGCTGGGACAGGGGGTCCTACGAGCAGTACTTC

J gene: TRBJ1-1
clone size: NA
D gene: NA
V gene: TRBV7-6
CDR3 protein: CASSLGGGAPNTEAFF
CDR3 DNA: TGTGCCAGCAGCTTAGGCGGGGGGGCCCCGAACACTGAAGCTTTCTTT

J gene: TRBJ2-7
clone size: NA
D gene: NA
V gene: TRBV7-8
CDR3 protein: CASSLQFYEQYF
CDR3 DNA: TGTGCCAGCAGCTTACAGTTTTACGAGCAGTACTTC

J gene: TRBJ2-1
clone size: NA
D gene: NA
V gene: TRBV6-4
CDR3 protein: CASSDSSGSYNEQFF
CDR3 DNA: TGTGCCAGCAGTGACTCTAGCGGCTCCTACAATGAGCAGTTCTTC

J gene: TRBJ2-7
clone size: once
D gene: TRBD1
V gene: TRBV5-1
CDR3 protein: CASTRGDRAHEQYF
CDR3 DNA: TGCGCCAGCACCCGAGGGGACAGGGCCCACGAGCAGTACTTC

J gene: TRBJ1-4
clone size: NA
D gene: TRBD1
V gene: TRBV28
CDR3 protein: CASRPGGEKLFF
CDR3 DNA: TGTGCCAGCAGACCAGGGGGGGAAAAACTGTTTTTT

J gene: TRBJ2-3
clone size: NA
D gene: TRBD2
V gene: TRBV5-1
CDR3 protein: CASSLASGARTDTQYF
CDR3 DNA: TGCGCCAGCAGCTTGGCTAGCGGGGCCCGCACAGATACGCAGTATTTT

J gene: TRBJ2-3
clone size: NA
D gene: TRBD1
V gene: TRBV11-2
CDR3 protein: CASSLVNRGFVTDTQYF
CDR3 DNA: TGTGCCAGCAGCTTAGTGAACAGGGGGTTCGTTACAGATACGCAGTATTTT

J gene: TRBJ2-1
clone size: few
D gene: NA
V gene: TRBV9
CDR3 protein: CASSVGPGKNNEQFF
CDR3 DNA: TGTGCCAGCAGCGTAGGCCCAGGGAAAAACAATGAGCAGTTCTTC

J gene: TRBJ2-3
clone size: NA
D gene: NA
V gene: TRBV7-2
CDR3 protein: CASSLVAVIPDTQYF
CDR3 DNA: TGTGCCAGCAGCTTAGTTGCGGTTATCCCAGATACGCAGTATTTT

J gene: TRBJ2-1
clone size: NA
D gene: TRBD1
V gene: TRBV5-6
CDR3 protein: CASSYTGTGIHNEQFF
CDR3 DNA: TGTGCCAGCAGCTACACCGGGACAGGGATCCACAATGAGCAGTTCTTC

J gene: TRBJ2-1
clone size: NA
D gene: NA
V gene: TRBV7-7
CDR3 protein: CASSLASGNEQFF
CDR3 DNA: TGTGCTAGCAGCTTGGCGAGCGGCAATGAGCAGTTCTTC

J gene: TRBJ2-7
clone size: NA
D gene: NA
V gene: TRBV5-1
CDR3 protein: CASSFTGQNYEQYF
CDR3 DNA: TGCGCCAGCAGCTTCACGGGACAAAACTACGAGCAGTACTTC

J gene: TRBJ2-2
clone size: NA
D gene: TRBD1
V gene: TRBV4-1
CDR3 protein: CASSHMTGGNTGELFF
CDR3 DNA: TGCGCCAGCAGCCATATGACAGGGGGGAACACCGGGGAGCTGTTTTTT

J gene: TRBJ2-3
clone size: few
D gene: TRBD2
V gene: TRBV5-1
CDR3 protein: CASSFEGGSGGNTQYF
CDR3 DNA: TGCGCCAGCAGCTTTGAGGGCGGGAGTGGAGGAAATACGCAGTATTTT

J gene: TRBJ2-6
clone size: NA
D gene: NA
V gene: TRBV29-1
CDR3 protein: CSVSRDSGANVLTF
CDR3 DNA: TGCAGCGTTAGCCGAGACTCTGGGGCCAACGTCCTGACTTTC